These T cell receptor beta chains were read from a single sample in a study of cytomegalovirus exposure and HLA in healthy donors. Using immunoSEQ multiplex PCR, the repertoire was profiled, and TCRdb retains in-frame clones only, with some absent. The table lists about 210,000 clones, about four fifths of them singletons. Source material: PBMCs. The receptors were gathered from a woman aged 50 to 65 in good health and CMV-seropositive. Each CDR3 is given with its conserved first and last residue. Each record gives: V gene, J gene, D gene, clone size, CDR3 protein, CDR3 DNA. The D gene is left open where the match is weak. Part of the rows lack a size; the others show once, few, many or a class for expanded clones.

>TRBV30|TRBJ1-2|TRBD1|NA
CAWSPGTAYGYTF
TGTGCCTGGAGCCCCGGGACAGCCTATGGCTACACCTTC
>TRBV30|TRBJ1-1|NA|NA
CARSGGPTHENTEAFF
TGTGCCAGGTCGGGGGGACCGACTCACGAGAACACTGAAGCTTTCTTT
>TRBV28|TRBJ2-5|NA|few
CASSSPRGAETQYF
TGTGCCAGCAGTTCTCCCAGGGGAGCGGAGACCCAGTACTTC
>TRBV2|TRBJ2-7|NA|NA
CAGSEEGYSSYEQYF
TGTGCCGGCAGTGAAGAGGGGTATAGCTCCTACGAGCAGTACTTC
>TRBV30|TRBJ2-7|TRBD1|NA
CAWSGNRGYEQYF
TGTGCCTGGAGTGGCAACAGGGGCTACGAGCAGTACTTC
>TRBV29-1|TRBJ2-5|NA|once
CSVDIQETQYF
TGCAGCGTGGACATCCAAGAGACCCAGTACTTC
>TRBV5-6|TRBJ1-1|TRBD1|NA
CASSLAAQGGNTEAFF
TGTGCCAGCAGCTTGGCCGCCCAGGGGGGGAACACTGAAGCTTTCTTT
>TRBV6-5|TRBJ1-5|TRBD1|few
CASSRQGTGNQPQHF
TGTGCCAGCAGTCGACAGGGAACGGGCAATCAGCCCCAGCATTTT
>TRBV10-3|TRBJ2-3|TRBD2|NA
CAMAGTSGGAGTDTQYF
TGTGCCATGGCCGGGACTAGCGGGGGGGCTGGCACAGATACGCAGTATTTT
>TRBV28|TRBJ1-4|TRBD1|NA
CASSLISQGTGGMAPEKLFF
TGTGCCAGCAGTTTAATATCCCAAGGGACAGGGGGCATGGCTCCTGAAAAACTGTTTTTT
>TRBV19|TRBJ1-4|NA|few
CASRSGSNEKLFF
TGTGCCAGTAGGTCGGGGAGTAATGAAAAACTGTTTTTT
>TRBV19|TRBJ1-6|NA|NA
CASSMGSKADFNSPLHF
TGTGCCAGTAGTATGGGCAGTAAAGCCGATTTTAATTCACCCCTCCACTTT
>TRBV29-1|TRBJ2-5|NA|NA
CSVLQETQYF
TGCAGCGTTCTCCAAGAGACCCAGTACTTC
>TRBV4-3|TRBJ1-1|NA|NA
CASSQDTGDTEAFF
TGCGCCAGCAGCCAAGATACAGGCGACACTGAAGCTTTCTTT
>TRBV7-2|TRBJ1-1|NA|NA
CASSLWSGLNTEAFF
TGTGCCAGCAGCTTATGGTCCGGTCTGAACACTGAAGCTTTCTTT
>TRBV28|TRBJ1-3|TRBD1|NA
CASSGPQGTGNTIYF
TGCGCCAGCAGTGGACCACAGGGGACTGGAAACACCATATATTTT
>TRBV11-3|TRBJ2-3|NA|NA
CASSYIPADTQYF
TGTGCCAGCAGCTACATACCCGCAGATACGCAGTATTTT
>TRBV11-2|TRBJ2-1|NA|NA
CASSLELADEQFF
TGTGCCAGCAGCTTAGAGCTAGCCGATGAGCAGTTCTTC
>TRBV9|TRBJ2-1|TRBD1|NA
CASSPMTGVNEQFF
TGTGCCAGCAGCCCTATGACAGGGGTAAATGAGCAGTTCTTC
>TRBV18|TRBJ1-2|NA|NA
CASSPYQTEDYGYTF
TGTGCCAGCTCACCATATCAGACAGAGGACTATGGCTACACCTTC
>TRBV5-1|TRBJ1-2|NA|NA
CASRIGPGEENYGYTF
TGCGCCAGCAGAATTGGACCGGGGGAGGAAAACTATGGCTACACCTTC
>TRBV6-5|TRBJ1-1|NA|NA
CASSYSHQGNTEAFF
TGTGCCAGCAGTTACTCCCACCAGGGGAACACTGAAGCTTTCTTT
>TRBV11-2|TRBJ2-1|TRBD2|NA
CASSPLAGPLYNEQFF
TGTGCCAGCAGCCCCCTAGCGGGCCCCCTCTACAATGAGCAGTTCTTC
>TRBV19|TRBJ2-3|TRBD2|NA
CAARGVEDTQYF
TGTGCCGCGCGGGGGGTGGAAGATACGCAGTATTTT
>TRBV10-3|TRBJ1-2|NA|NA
CAISSRDIAVGDRGGYTF
TGTGCCATCAGTAGTCGGGACATCGCGGTTGGCGACCGCGGAGGCTACACCTTC
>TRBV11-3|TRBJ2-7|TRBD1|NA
CASSLGQGVLEQYF
TGTGCCAGCAGCTTAGGACAGGGGGTACTCGAGCAGTACTTC
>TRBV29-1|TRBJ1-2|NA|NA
CSAPVGAGYTF
TGCAGCGCCCCCGTGGGGGCTGGCTACACCTTC
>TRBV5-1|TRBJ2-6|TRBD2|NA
CASSKLVTSRSSGANVLTF
TGCGCCAGCAGTAAGTTGGTGACTAGCCGATCATCTGGGGCCAACGTCCTGACTTTC
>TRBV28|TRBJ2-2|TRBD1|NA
CASSLSDRGGGELFF
TGTGCCAGCAGTTTATCCGACAGGGGGGGCGGGGAGCTGTTTTTT
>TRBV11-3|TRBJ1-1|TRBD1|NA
CASSLNRGGTEAFF
TGTGCCAGCAGCCTCAACAGGGGGGGGACTGAAGCTTTCTTT
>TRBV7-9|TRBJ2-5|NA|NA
CASSFGETQYF
TGTGCCAGCAGCTTCGGAGAGACCCAGTACTTC
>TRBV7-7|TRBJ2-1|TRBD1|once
CASSSGTGSYNEQFF
TGTGCCAGCAGCTCCGGGACAGGGAGCTACAATGAGCAGTTCTTC
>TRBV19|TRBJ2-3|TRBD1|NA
CASSGLPGQYTDTQYF
TGTGCCAGTAGTGGCTTGCCGGGACAGTACACAGATACGCAGTATTTT
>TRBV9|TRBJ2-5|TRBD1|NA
CASSVDREETQYF
TGTGCCAGCAGCGTCGACAGGGAAGAGACCCAGTACTTC
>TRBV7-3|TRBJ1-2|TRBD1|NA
CASSYQGGLGYTF
TGTGCCAGCAGCTACCAGGGGGGACTTGGCTACACCTTC
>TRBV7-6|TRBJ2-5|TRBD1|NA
CASSLAGQGVWETQYF
TGTGCCAGCAGCTTAGCCGGACAGGGGGTCTGGGAGACCCAGTACTTC
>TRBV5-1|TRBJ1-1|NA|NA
CASSLAQGGVRAEAFF
TGCGCCAGCAGCTTGGCCCAGGGCGGGGTTAGGGCTGAAGCTTTCTTT
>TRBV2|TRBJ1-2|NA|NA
CASSASGPNYGYTF
TGTGCCAGCAGTGCGTCGGGTCCCAACTATGGCTACACCTTC
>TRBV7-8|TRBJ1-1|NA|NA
CASSATGRGDTEAFF
TGTGCCAGCAGCGCCACAGGGCGGGGGGACACTGAAGCTTTCTTT